This T cell receptor (beta chain) was recorded in a study of T cell responses to AZD1222 COVID-19 vaccine (dated by TCRdb to the early 2020s). A note on the overall study: AZD1222 recipients given second doses at about 4 weeks or at about 12 weeks were pooled, since spike-specific TCR depth and breadth were not found to differ between the two schedules. TCR sequencing covered about 230 trial participants: nearly 210 given two doses of AZD1222 and 26 given two doses of MenACWY control vaccine. Trial participants were enrolled by age into subgroups of 18-55, 56-69 and 70-plus years, and about 150, 27 and 61 TCR-sequenced participants, respectively, were included in these subgroups.

Read against the paper, the sample's time point label means: baseline before first vaccination. Vaccinee samples were obtained from the UK trials COV001 and COV002, which included a single-blind randomized controlled phase 2/3 trial of AZD1222 (ChAdOx1 nCoV-19) in healthy adults. Trial participant PBMC samples were collected at day 0 and day 28 after the second dose for TCRbeta chain sequencing. With regard to this clone: Its binding antigen is unknown. Base-call qualities are not available, and no considerably larger clone is one nucleotide away.

The CDR3 regions of human TCRbeta chains were analyzed by immunosequencing. In the source study's methods: TCRs in the repertoires were matched against a reference library of SARS-CoV-2-specific TCRs that had been generated with the MIRA antigen-specificity platform. Breadth was defined as the fraction of unique TCRs that were SARS-CoV-2-associated. Depth was defined as the fraction of total T cells that were SARS-CoV-2-associated. Using the MIRA data, every spike-specific TCR was mapped to the spike region that the TCR reacted to and assigned to either a CD4 or a CD8 class. Log10-transformed breadth and depth values were compared by one-way ANOVA with Sidak's multiple comparisons tests. Not all clones reach the TCRdb copy of this immuneACCESS table, which keeps in-frame sequences only. Checked studies attribute under half of the gap to unresolved V genes and leave the rest unexplained. V and J calls plus clone size are reproduced from that table; the DNA served to infer D and trimming. The sample data list about 190,000 clones, and more than 80% of these were observed just once. Around 6.9% of the sample is held by the ten biggest clonotypes.

Paper-wide results and their limitations: Because no day 14 peak-response samples were available, repertoires were characterized only after the peak T cell response. Reportedly, almost half of the unique spike-specific TCRs recognized epitopes lying outside the regions that are mutated in the B.1.351 and B.1.1.7 variants. Participants were mostly white British, with more females than males. The authors suggested clonal diversity may have been underestimated. In the small 56-69-year group, the increase in depth fell short of significance, most likely because of low power. A significant rise in spike-specific TCR breadth and depth was observed after two AZD1222 doses relative to day 0 and relative to MenACWY recipients. Conclusions about previously exposed vaccinees are limited because only a handful of AZD1222 recipients were SARS-CoV-2 seropositive at baseline. The whole spike protein was spanned by vaccine-associated CD4 TCRs, and dominant responses were seen in regions 160-218 and 743-854.

The clonotype was recovered from an adult in good health. The sequencing here drew on peripheral blood, taken on day 0 of AZD1222 vaccination.

The CDR3: CSARWNTEAFF. Here is the DNA: TGCAGTGCTAGATGGAACACTGAAGCTTTCTTT. The V and J segments used are TRBV20-1 and TRBJ1-1; the D gene is not confidently resolved. Via the germline V gene (reference sequence), CDR1 is DFQATT and CDR2 SNEGSKA. Reading from cysteine to phenylalanine, the CDR3 counts 11 amino acids. The DNA shown is the 33-base CDR3, in frame from base 1. V sheds 2 bases and J sheds 1 base, leaving 2 bases between their ends.